The source of this T cell receptor (beta chain) is a study of OX40 agonist ivuxolimab in advanced cancers. Overall study findings and caveats: The study found among the lowest clonal expansion in partial responders at 0.1-3.0 mg/kg.

In regard to this clone: Its specificity is not known.

Here immunoSEQ multiplex PCR was the method, and the copy in TCRdb shows in-frame clones only, minus some. The sample lists some 85,000 clones, about 91% occurring once. V shed 2 bases and J 4 bases; nucleotides not matched to a gene: 3. Germline CDR1 SGDLS, CDR2 YYNGEE. The CDR3 runs to 14 residues. The source material was CD4+ or CD8+ T cells sorted from blood, sampled in a trial of the OX40 agonist ivuxolimab. The TCR sequence derives from an adult with an advanced solid tumor such as melanoma, head and neck, liver or kidney cancer. J is TRBJ2-5 and V is TRBV9, with TRBD2 matching over 9 bases. CDR3 coding DNA: TGTGCCAGCAGCGTTAGCGGGAGTGTAGAGACCCAGTACTTC. Its protein is CASSVSGSVETQYF.